Below, 30 T cell receptor beta chains from the same sample are listed, as sequenced in a study of PD-1 blockade in classical Hodgkin lymphoma. Each patient's relapse followed autologous stem cell transplantation, and brentuximab vedotin exposure varied. Only in-frame clones appear in the TCRdb table, and some are missing; sequencing was by immunoSEQ multiplex PCR. This sample has just under 100,000 clones; approximately 83% occur once, and the top ten carry 12%. This specimen consisted of peripheral blood mononuclear cells (PBMCs), obtained at baseline. These receptors were obtained from a human donor with classical Hodgkin lymphoma.

The chain combines TRBV7-8 with TRBJ1-5; D not certain. The germline gives CDR1 SGHVS, CDR2 FQNEAQ. The CDR3 runs to 14 residues. The V end lost 1 base, the J end lost 5 bases, and 9 bases lay between the germline ends. Here the CDR3 reads CASSLVGTHQPQHF. In DNA, the CDR3 is TGTGCCAGCAGCTTAGTCGGCACCCATCAGCCCCAGCATTTT.

The genes are TRBV9 and TRBJ2-1; 10 bases are shared with TRBD2. J gave up 2 bases and V 3 bases, and 5 bases lay outside the gene matches. The length of the CDR3 is 16 residues. CDR1 and CDR2 from the germline V gene are SGDLS and YYNGEE. Here the CDR3 DNA reads TGTGCCAGCAGCGGAAGACTAGCGGGCACCTACAATGAGCAGTTCTTC. Its protein is CASSGRLAGTYNEQFF.

V is TRBV15 and J is TRBJ2-1; D is uncertain. In germline, CDR1 is LNHNV, CDR2 YYDKDF (reference sequence). V gave up 8 bases and J gave up 3 bases, with 11 bases separating them. The CDR3 extends over 13 amino acids. CDR3 coding DNA: TGTGCCACCGGTGACGGTTTCTACAATGAGCAGTTCTTC. Amino acids: CATGDGFYNEQFF. The entire variable domain, with the rest obtained from reference TRBV15 and TRBJ2-1, is as follows: DAMVIQNPRYQVTQFGKPVTLSCSQTLNHNVMYWYQQKSSQAPKLLFHYYDKDFNNEADTPDNFQSRRPNTSFCFLDIRSPGLGDTAMYLCATGDGFYNEQFFGPGTRLTVL.

The rearrangement uses TRBV7-9 and TRBJ2-3; D gene ambiguous. Germline V CDR1 and CDR2: SEHNR, FQNEAQ (reference sequence). The CDR3 is 11 amino acids. Trimming cost V 4 bases and J 5 bases, with 4 bases left between them. The CDR3 sequence is CASSSRDTQYF. In nucleotides, the CDR3 is TGTGCCAGCAGCTCCAGAGATACGCAGTATTTT.

This chain uses TRBV5-1 with TRBJ2-3; maybe TRBD2 (5 bases). Trimming took 0 bases from V and 6 from J, leaving 8 bases between them. CDR3 length equals 13 residues. The germline gives CDR1 SGHRS, CDR2 YFSETQ. For the CDR3, the DNA is TGCGCCAGCAGCTTGGGAGCGGCCGATACGCAGTATTTT. Its translation: CASSLGAADTQYF.

This clone came up once. The genes are TRBV11-3 and TRBJ2-5; 8 positions agree with TRBD2. The CDR3 consists of 14 residues. Germline CDR1 and CDR2: SGHNT and YENEEA. After removal of 5 bases from V and 2 bases from J, the junction contained 4 bases not matched to a gene. CDR3 residues: CASSPGGGQETQYF. The CDR3, as DNA: TGTGCCAGCAGCCCGGGGGGGGGACAAGAGACCCAGTACTTC. The full variable domain, its missing parts supplied by reference TRBV11-3 and TRBJ2-5, is EAGVVQSPRYKIIEKKQPVAFWCNPISGHNTLYWYLQNLGQGPELLIRYENEEAVDDSQLPKDRFSAERLKGVDSTLKIQPAELGDSAVYLCASSPGGGQETQYFGPGTRLLVL.

The chain couples TRBV19 to TRBJ2-2; no firm D call. CDR1 is LNHDA, CDR2 SQIVND, per germline (reference sequence). V lost 5 bases to trimming and J lost 1 base, with 14 bases between them. The CDR3 spans 16 residues. Here the CDR3 reads CASSPLLPRNTGELFF. CDR3 nucleotide sequence: TGTGCCAGTAGTCCCCTTTTGCCCAGGAACACCGGGGAGCTGTTTTTT.

This sequence joins TRBV14 and TRBJ2-1; D is perhaps TRBD2 (5 bases). The CDR3 sequence is 15 residues long. V lost 0 bases and J lost 3, with 9 bases in between. CDR1 SGHDN and CDR2 FVKESK come from the germline V gene. The CDR3 loop is CASSQDFRDYNEQFF. CDR3 in DNA: TGTGCCAGCAGCCAAGATTTCCGGGACTACAATGAGCAGTTCTTC.

This sequence joins TRBV19 and TRBJ1-1; D is ambiguous. CDR1 is LNHDA and CDR2 is SQIVND in the germline V gene (reference sequence). The V gene lost 2 bases and the J gene lost 2 bases, with 9 bases spanning the gap. The CDR3 totals 14 residues. The CDR3 is CASSIMTGNTEAFF. The CDR3 nucleotides are TGTGCCAGTAGTATAATGACGGGTAACACTGAAGCTTTCTTT.

The V gene is TRBV30, the J gene TRBJ1-3; D unclear. Trimming shortened V by 3 bases and J by 2 bases, and 8 bases separated the two germline ends. The CDR3 is 13 residues long. Looked up from germline, CDR1 is GTSNPN and CDR2 is SVGIG (reference sequence). CDR3 amino acids: CAWSLLPGNTIYF. As DNA, the CDR3 is TGTGCCTGGAGCCTATTACCTGGAAACACCATATATTTT.

The chain links TRBV11-3 to TRBJ2-7; a possible D gene is TRBD2 (6 bases). The CDR3 is made up of 13 amino acids. Germline CDR1 is SGHNT and CDR2 is YENEEA. V was shortened by 1 base and J by 6 bases, with 10 bases between the two germline ends. In nucleotides, the CDR3 is TGTGCCAGCAGCTTAGTTCTGGGGGGCGAGCAGTACTTC. Its protein is CASSLVLGGEQYF.

This chain uses TRBV10-1 with TRBJ2-7; weak D call: TRBD2 (5 bases). Germline CDR1 and CDR2: WNHNN and SYGVQD (reference sequence). The CDR3 runs to 17 residues. Trimming stripped 0 bases from V and 0 bases from J, with 15 bases between. CDR3 DNA sequence: TGCGCCAGCAGTGAGTCGACTAAGTACCTGAGCTCCTACGAGCAGTACTTC. Its translation is CASSESTKYLSSYEQYF.

The chain has TRBV14 and TRBJ2-2, with no clear D. The CDR3 totals 13 residues. V shed 7 bases and J shed 7 bases, with 13 bases lying between them. The germline V gene has CDR1 SGHDN and CDR2 FVKESK. The CDR3, as DNA: TGTGCCAGCAAAGAAGTCGGCGTCGGGGAGCTGTTTTTT. It is translated as CASKEVGVGELFF.

The chain uses TRBV18 and TRBJ1-1; no clear D gene. Trimming took off 8 bases at V and 1 base at J, with 14 bases between the two ends. The CDR3 contains 14 residues. Per germline, CDR1 KGHSH and CDR2 LQKENI. The CDR3 loop reads CASTPMVRNTEAFF. CDR3 bases: TGTGCCAGCACTCCAATGGTTAGGAACACTGAAGCTTTCTTT.

The V and J genes are TRBV29-1 and TRBJ2-4, with 9 bases matching TRBD1. V was clipped by 4 bases and J by 10 bases; unmatched bases: 8. CDR1 SQVTM and CDR2 ANQGSEA come from the germline V gene. The CDR3 consists of 13 residues. The CDR3 reads CSVVSGQGFIQYF. The CDR3 bases are TGCAGCGTTGTCTCGGGACAGGGATTTATTCAGTACTTC.

This sequence joins TRBV7-2 and TRBJ2-2; D unresolved. The CDR3 is made up of 17 amino acids. CDR1 is SGHTA and CDR2 is FQGNSA in the germline V gene. V lost 5 bases to trimming and J lost 0 bases, with 16 bases between them. The CDR3 nucleotides read TGTGCCAGCAGCGAAAGAACAGCGCCTCCGAACACCGGGGAGCTGTTTTTT. Its translation: CASSERTAPPNTGELFF.

The chain joins TRBV6-1 to TRBJ2-7; D uncertain. This CDR3 region has 13 residues. V dropped 1 base and J dropped 1 base, with 5 bases sitting between them. Germline values: CDR1 MNHNS, CDR2 SASEGT. This CDR3 reads CASSEGLSYEQYF. DNA for the CDR3: TGTGCCAGCAGTGAAGGACTTTCCTACGAGCAGTACTTC.

This chain joins TRBV7-3 and TRBJ2-1, with unresolved D. This CDR3 is 14 amino acids long. Germline V gene data show CDR1 as SGHTA and CDR2 as FQGTGA. V gave up 0 bases and J gave up 0 bases, with 3 bases separating them. The CDR3 bases are TGTGCCAGCAGCTTAACCCACTCCTACAATGAGCAGTTCTTC. Its protein is CASSLTHSYNEQFF.

The chain uses TRBV10-3 and TRBJ1-2; tentative D call: TRBD1 (5 bases). Germline values: CDR1 ENHRY, CDR2 SYGVKD. The CDR3 consists of 14 residues. Trimming removed 3 bases from V and 0 bases from J, with 8 bases in between. CDR3 bases: TGTGCCATCAGTGACCAGGGAACTAACTATGGCTACACCTTC. Its translation is CAISDQGTNYGYTF.

V usage is TRBV7-2 and J usage is TRBJ2-5, with D uncertain. Germline V lookup: CDR1 SGHTA, CDR2 FQGNSA. This CDR3 contains 14 residues. V lost 5 bases, J lost 2 bases, and 12 bases lay in between. The CDR3 DNA reads TGTGCCAGCAGCCCGAGTCGGCCACAAGAGACCCAGTACTTC. Translated: CASSPSRPQETQYF.

This chain connects TRBV2 to TRBJ2-2, with 9 nucleotides matching TRBD2. V was pared by 8 bases and J by 8 bases, with 12 bases of the junction left unmatched. CDR1 and CDR2 from the germline V gene are SNHLY and FYNNEI. The CDR3 is 15 residues long. The CDR3 nucleotides read TGTGCCAGCCACTCTGAGCGGGAGGTTCTTGGGGAGCTGTTTTTT. It encodes CASHSEREVLGELFF.

V is TRBV12-5 and J is TRBJ2-7, with TRBD1 matching 9 bases. V gave up 6 bases and J gave up 0 bases; unmatched junction bases: 12. The germline V gene encodes CDR1 LGHNT and CDR2 FRNRAP. The CDR3 has 17 residues. The CDR3 here is CASGLRLWDRDSYEQYF. The CDR3 nucleotides are TGTGCTAGTGGCCTTAGACTCTGGGACAGGGACTCCTACGAGCAGTACTTC. The full variable domain, rest sourced from reference TRBV12-5 and TRBJ2-7, is DARVTQTPRHKVTEMGQEVTMRCQPILGHNTVFWYRQTMMQGLELLAYFRNRAPLDDSGMPKDRFSAEMPDATLATLKIQPSEPRDSAVYFCASGLRLWDRDSYEQYFGPGTRLTVT.

CDR3 amino acids: CASSSGGVTDTQYF. The CDR3, as DNA: TGTGCCAGCAGCTCGGGGGGGGTCACAGATACGCAGTATTTT. The chain employs TRBV7-2 and TRBJ2-3; 8 bases map to TRBD2. The CDR3 length is 14 residues. From germline, CDR1 is SGHTA and CDR2 FQGNSA. V was pared by 4 bases and J by 2 bases, with 2 bases of the junction left unmatched.

In its sample, this clone was seen a few times. The V call is TRBV2, the J call TRBJ1-1, with unresolved D. Germline V lookup: CDR1 SNHLY, CDR2 FYNNEI. V was shortened by 6 bases and J by 10 bases, with 18 bases between the two germline ends. The CDR3 totals 13 residues. CDR3 sequence: CASSERVGTRAFF. DNA for the CDR3: TGTGCCAGCAGCGAACGGGTAGGAACCAGAGCTTTCTTT.

The V and J genes are TRBV13 and TRBJ1-1; possibly TRBD1 for D (5 bases). CDR1 and CDR2 from the germline V gene are PRHDT and FYEKMQ (reference sequence). V dropped 2 bases and J dropped 5 bases, with 18 bases sitting between them. CDR3 length equals 16 residues. The CDR3 sequence: CASSLRTTVGGTEAFF. In DNA form, the CDR3 reads TGTGCCAGCAGCTTACGGACGACGGTTGGGGGGACTGAAGCTTTCTTT.

The chain joins TRBV15 to TRBJ1-5; the D is unclear. Germline loops: CDR1 LNHNV, CDR2 YYDKDF (reference sequence). This CDR3 has 15 amino acids. The germline V and J ends were trimmed by 0 bases and 0 bases, with 6 bases remaining between them. The CDR3 sequence: CATSRDWDSNQPQHF. CDR3 DNA: TGTGCCACCAGCAGAGATTGGGATAGCAATCAGCCCCAGCATTTT.

The chain uses TRBV10-3 and TRBJ2-3, with 8 positions matching TRBD2. CDR1 is ENHRY, CDR2 SYGVKD, per germline. V shed 6 bases and J 0 bases; nucleotides not matched to a gene: 11. The length of the CDR3 is 17 residues. DNA for the CDR3: TGTGCCATCAGCCGCGGGACTAGTAGGGGAAGCACAGATACGCAGTATTTT. This translates into CAISRGTSRGSTDTQYF.

This chain uses TRBV6-6 with TRBJ2-2; 7 bases line up with TRBD2. With V trimmed by 8 bases and J by 5 bases, 5 bases remained unmatched. The CDR3 extends over 13 amino acids. Germline CDR1 is MNHNY and CDR2 is SVGAGI (reference sequence). The CDR3: CASSSGNTGELFF. The CDR3 nucleotides are TGTGCCAGCTCCAGCGGGAATACCGGGGAGCTGTTTTTT.

The rearrangement joins TRBV14 to TRBJ2-6; D may be TRBD1 or TRBD2 (6 bases each). Germline CDR1 SGHDN, CDR2 FVKESK. Trimming removed 2 bases from V and 4 bases from J, with 12 bases in between. CDR3 length: 16 residues. Here the CDR3 DNA reads TGTGCCAGCAGCCAACGGGGGCTAATGGGGGCCAACGTCCTGACTTTC. Its translation is CASSQRGLMGANVLTF.

V and J are TRBV19 and TRBJ1-5; unclear D gene. V was trimmed by 9 bases and J by 5 bases, leaving 14 bases between them. There are 13 residues in the CDR3. Germline CDR1 is LNHDA and CDR2 is SQIVND (reference sequence). The CDR3, as DNA: TGTGCCAGCTCCCGTAGGGCTTATCAGCCCCAGCATTTT. It codes for CASSRRAYQPQHF.